Below, 5 T cell receptor beta chains from the same sample are listed, as sequenced in a study of shared clonotypes between healthy human individuals. TCRdb keeps only in-frame clones here, not all; method: immunoSEQ multiplex PCR. The data contain around 1.4 million clones, approximately 98.5% of them singletons. The sequenced sample was naive CD4+ T cells sorted from blood. Indicated subset: CD45RA+ positively selected. The receptor source for this set is a man aged 25 to 40 in good health.

The chain couples TRBV7-8 to TRBJ2-3, with 8 bases matching TRBD1. The J segment lost 6 bases and the V segment lost 7 bases, leaving 21 bases of the junction unmatched. CDR1 and CDR2 (germline): SGHVS, FQNEAQ. The CDR3 loop spans 18 amino acids. CDR3 sequence reads: CASTTLGVEQGVPDTQYF. The CDR3 DNA follows: TGTGCCAGCACTACTCTAGGAGTGGAACAGGGGGTTCCGGATACGCAGTATTTT.

The genes are TRBV29-1 and TRBJ2-3, with D tentatively TRBD2 (5 bases). CDR3 size: 18 residues. Germline V CDR1 and CDR2: SQVTM, ANQGSEA. Between the trimmed V and J ends, which lost 5 bases and 1 base, there was a span of 25 bases. The CDR3 loop reads CSVKWVARGYEGTDTQYF. The CDR3 DNA reads TGCAGCGTTAAGTGGGTGGCGAGAGGGTATGAGGGCACAGATACGCAGTATTTT.

The chain is built from TRBV9 and TRBJ1-1, with no clear D. This CDR3 spans 15 amino acids. Germline CDR1 SGDLS, CDR2 YYNGEE. Trimming shortened V by 0 bases and J by 0 bases, and 9 bases separated the two germline ends. CDR3 sequence: CASSVAIGLNTEAFF. CDR3 DNA sequence: TGTGCCAGCAGCGTAGCTATAGGGTTGAACACTGAAGCTTTCTTT. The complete variable domain, with remaining parts taken from reference TRBV9 and TRBJ1-1, reads DSGVTQTPKHLITATGQRVTLRCSPRSGDLSVYWYQQSLDQGLQFLIQYYNGEERAKGNILERFSAQQFPDLHSELNLSSLELGDSALYFCASSVAIGLNTEAFFGQGTRLTVV.

The J gene is TRBJ2-7, the V gene TRBV28, with 7 bases aligning to TRBD1. The V and J ends lost 5 bases and 1 base, in that order; junction bases with no gene match: 8. This CDR3 comprises 15 residues. The germline V gene encodes CDR1 MDHEN and CDR2 SYDVKM. The CDR3 protein is CASSPRQGLSYEQYF. For the CDR3, the DNA is TGTGCCAGCAGTCCCCGACAGGGCTTGTCCTACGAGCAGTACTTC. Full variable domain (rest looked up from reference TRBV28 and TRBJ2-7): DVKVTQSSRYLVKRTGEKVFLECVQDMDHENMFWYRQDPGLGLRLIYFSYDVKMKEKGDIPEGYSVSREKKERFSLILESASTNQTSMYLCASSPRQGLSYEQYFGPGTRLTVT.

The rearrangement joins TRBV6-6 to TRBJ2-5, with 7 nucleotides matching TRBD1. Germline lookup yields CDR1 MNHNY and CDR2 SVGAGI (reference sequence). This CDR3 is built from 14 residues. V shed 7 bases and J 2 bases; nucleotides not matched to a gene: 7. CDR3 region: CASTWTGTQETQYF. DNA of the CDR3: TGTGCCAGCACTTGGACAGGTACACAAGAGACCCAGTACTTC.